These 22 T cell receptor beta chains came from one sample sequenced in a study of OX40 agonist ivuxolimab in advanced cancers. Profiling relied on immunoSEQ multiplex PCR, and the TCRdb table lists in-frame clones only, not all of them. The data hold 35,000 to 55,000 clones, with about 88% observed a single time. The material was CD4+ or CD8+ T cells sorted from blood, obtained in a trial of the OX40 agonist ivuxolimab. These receptors were collected from an adult with an advanced solid tumor such as melanoma, head and neck, liver or kidney cancer.

Notes on this clone: One end of the junction varies from germline; a read error may be responsible. V gene TRBV6-6 combines with J gene TRBJ1-1, with 7 bases identical to TRBD1. The length of the CDR3 is 12 residues. The germline V gene has CDR1 MNHNY and CDR2 SVGAGI (reference sequence). In DNA, the CDR3 is TGTGTCAGCCGACAGGGATGGACTGAAGCTTTCTTT. Protein: CVSRQGWTEAFF.

V gene TRBV5-1 combines with J gene TRBJ1-1; 12 nucleotides match TRBD1. CDR3 length: 18 amino acids. Germline CDR1 SGHRS, CDR2 YFSETQ. Trimming cost V 0 bases and J 5 bases; bases outside gene matches: 11. In nucleotides, the CDR3 is TGCGCCAGCAGCTTGGCCTGGGACAGGGGGCGATCGGGGACTGAAGCTTTCTTT. Protein sequence: CASSLAWDRGRSGTEAFF.

The chain has TRBV2 and TRBJ2-5, with unresolved D. Germline lookup yields CDR1 SNHLY and CDR2 FYNNEI. The CDR3 consists of 12 residues. Trimming cost V 3 bases and J 2 bases, with 4 bases left between them. CDR3 sequence: CASSERQETQYF. CDR3 nucleotide sequence: TGTGCCAGCAGTGAGAGGCAAGAGACCCAGTACTTC.

CDR3 in DNA: TGTGCCAGCAGTGGACAGGGTACTGATACGCAGTATTTT. Translation gives CASSGQGTDTQYF. V usage is TRBV2 and J usage is TRBJ2-3, with TRBD1 identical over 7 bases. The germline gives CDR1 SNHLY, CDR2 FYNNEI. CDR3 length: 13 residues. J gave up 6 bases and V 4 bases, and 4 bases lay outside the gene matches.

This clone was observed a single time. The chain employs TRBV30 and TRBJ2-6; no firm D call. This CDR3 contains 13 residues. Germline V CDR1 and CDR2: GTSNPN, SVGIG (reference sequence). V was shortened by 3 bases and J by 0 bases, with 3 bases between the two germline ends. Written as DNA, the CDR3 is TGTGCCTGGAGGAGCTCTGGGGCCAACGTCCTGACTTTC. This codes for CAWRSSGANVLTF.

The chain combines TRBV28 with TRBJ1-5, with 8 bases fitting TRBD1. From germline, CDR1 is MDHEN and CDR2 SYDVKM. This CDR3 has 16 amino acids. V dropped 2 bases and J dropped 5; count of bases not matched to a gene: 8. This chain's CDR3 is CASSLGAGGRHQPQHF. CDR3 sequence (DNA): TGTGCCAGCAGTTTAGGGGCAGGGGGCAGGCATCAGCCCCAGCATTTT. The whole variable domain, filled in from reference TRBV28 and TRBJ1-5, reads DVKVTQSSRYLVKRTGEKVFLECVQDMDHENMFWYRQDPGLGLRLIYFSYDVKMKEKGDIPEGYSVSREKKERFSLILESASTNQTSMYLCASSLGAGGRHQPQHFGDGTRLSIL.

The chain combines TRBV4-2 with TRBJ1-5, with TRBD1 as a possible D gene (5 bases). Between the trimmed V and J ends, which lost 1 base and 7 bases, there was a span of 14 bases. The CDR3 is 15 residues long. CDR1 and CDR2 (germline): LGHNA, YNFKEQ. Written as DNA, the CDR3 is TGTGCCAGCAGCCAAGTTCAGGGAGCTGGGCAGCCCCAGCATTTT. This codes for CASSQVQGAGQPQHF.

This clone was seen once. The J gene is TRBJ2-1, the V gene TRBV6-1, with 14 bases that match TRBD2. The trim removed 3 bases at V and 9 bases at J, leaving 4 bases unmatched. Germline CDR1 MNHNS, CDR2 SASEGT. The CDR3 spans 15 residues. The CDR3 coding sequence is TGTGCCAGCAGTGAGGGACTAGCGGGAGTAGGTGAGCAGTTCTTC. As protein: CASSEGLAGVGEQFF.

The rearrangement uses TRBV29-1 and TRBJ2-7, with D unresolved. V was pared by 0 bases and J by 7 bases, with 10 bases between. The CDR3 is 12 residues long. Germline V gives CDR1 SQVTM, CDR2 ANQGSEA. The CDR3 DNA sequence: TGCAGCGTTGAAGATCTGGTCGGGGAGCAGTACTTC. This codes for CSVEDLVGEQYF.

This clone has a handful of counts. This chain connects TRBV21-1 to TRBJ1-1. TRBV21-1 has pseudogene status. The CDR3 sequence is 13 residues long. CDR3 sequence: CASPTQTDTEAFF. CDR3 in DNA: TGTGCCAGCCCTACTCAAACGGACACTGAAGCTTTCTTT.

This clone was seen only once. The chain is built from TRBV19 and TRBJ2-7; the D is unclear. CDR1 is LNHDA and CDR2 is SQIVND in the germline V gene (reference sequence). CDR3 length equals 14 residues. V dropped 7 bases and J dropped 0 bases, with 13 bases sitting between them. The CDR3 protein is CASTPYLSSYEQYF. In DNA form, the CDR3 reads TGTGCCAGTACCCCCTACTTAAGCTCCTACGAGCAGTACTTC.

The rearrangement links TRBV20-1 to TRBJ1-1; tentative D call: TRBD1 (5 bases). With 0 bases removed from V and 11 bases from J, the gap between germline ends came to 10 bases. Germline V gene sequence: CDR1 DFQATT, CDR2 SNEGSKA (reference sequence). CDR3 size: 11 residues. Written as DNA, the CDR3 is TGCAGTGCTAGAGACAGGGCCTGGGCTTTCTTT. Translating it yields CSARDRAWAFF.

This clone was detected only once. The V and J genes are TRBV2 and TRBJ2-5; D may be TRBD2 (6 bases). Looked up from germline, CDR1 is SNHLY and CDR2 is FYNNEI. The CDR3 contains 17 residues. Trimming cost V 1 base and J 4 bases, with 19 bases left between them. CDR3 bases: TGTGCCAGCAGTGAAGATCATGGCGGGATCGCTACAGAGACCCAGTACTTC. This translates into CASSEDHGGIATETQYF.

This chain connects TRBV10-3 to TRBJ2-7; D is possibly TRBD1 (5 bases). Germline V gene sequence: CDR1 ENHRY, CDR2 SYGVKD. This CDR3 is built from 15 residues. Deletions cut 0 bases from V and 2 bases from J, with 11 bases between. CDR3 loop: CAISESQGVAYEQYF. CDR3 sequence (DNA): TGTGCCATCAGTGAGTCGCAGGGCGTTGCCTACGAGCAGTACTTC.

The genes are TRBV9 and TRBJ2-7; the match to TRBD2 covers 8 bases. The J segment lost 2 bases and the V segment lost 0 bases, leaving 4 bases of the junction unmatched. Germline V CDR1 and CDR2: SGDLS, YYNGEE. This CDR3 comprises 15 residues. CDR3 bases: TGTGCCAGCAGCGTAGGAGGGACTAGGACCTACGAGCAGTACTTC. Translation gives CASSVGGTRTYEQYF.

The chain combines TRBV6-6 with TRBJ1-2; TRBD1 matches at 9 bases. This CDR3 region has 14 residues. CDR1 MNHNY and CDR2 SVGAGI come from the germline V gene (reference sequence). The V segment lost 5 bases and the J segment 4 bases; nucleotides outside the gene matches: 5. CDR3 protein: CASSGDRAVYGYTF. In nucleotides, the CDR3 is TGTGCCAGCAGTGGGGACAGGGCGGTCTATGGCTACACCTTC.

This clone was observed a single time. The chain combines TRBV11-2 with TRBJ2-2, with TRBD1 identical over 8 bases. This CDR3 has 15 residues. V lost 5 bases and J lost 2; bases outside the gene matches: 4. Germline-derived CDR1 and CDR2 are SGHAT and FQNNGV. Here the CDR3 DNA reads TGTGCCAGCAGCCAGGACAGGGCTAACACCGGGGAGCTGTTTTTT. Translating it yields CASSQDRANTGELFF.

V gene TRBV5-1 combines with J gene TRBJ2-5, with D hard to call. The CDR3 spans 14 residues. The V end was cut by 4 bases, the J end by 2 bases, with 12 bases between. CDR1 and CDR2 (germline): SGHRS, YFSETQ. CDR3 bases: TGCGCCAGCAGCCCCGGGCCCCCACAAGAGACCCAGTACTTC. It encodes CASSPGPPQETQYF.

This rearrangement joins TRBV25-1 to TRBJ1-6, with 10 bases identical to TRBD1. The length of the CDR3 is 14 residues. Germline CDR1 MGHDK, CDR2 SYGVNS. V shed 6 bases, J shed 7 bases, and the junction held 3 bases outside the gene matches. The CDR3 nucleotides are TGTGCCAGCAGGAGGGGACAGGGGAATTCACCCCTCCACTTT. Translating it yields CASRRGQGNSPLHF. Drawing the rest from reference TRBV25-1 and TRBJ1-6, the complete variable domain is EADIYQTPRYLVIGTGKKITLECSQTMGHDKMYWYQQDPGMELHLIHYSYGVNSTEKGDLSSESTVSRIRTEHFPLTLESARPSHTSQYLCASRRGQGNSPLHFGNGTRLTVT.

The V and J genes are TRBV4-1 and TRBJ2-1, with D possibly TRBD2 on 6 matching bases. This CDR3 has 15 residues. V dropped 0 bases and J dropped 7 bases, with 13 bases sitting between them. Germline V lookup: CDR1 MGHRA, CDR2 YSYEKL. The CDR3 coding sequence is TGCGCCAGCAGCCAAGATCGGATGCGGGGAAATGAGCAGTTCTTC. It translates to CASSQDRMRGNEQFF.

The CDR3 bases are TGTGCCAGCAGCTTAGAAGGGCCTAGGGCGACCCAGTACTTC. Translated: CASSLEGPRATQYF. The chain couples TRBV7-2 to TRBJ2-5, with D uncertain. Deletions cut 1 base from V and 7 bases from J, with 13 bases between. The CDR3 totals 14 residues. In germline, CDR1 is SGHTA, CDR2 FQGNSA.

The chain joins TRBV6-6 to TRBJ1-2, with a possible D match to TRBD1 (5 bases). This CDR3 spans 15 amino acids. In germline, CDR1 is MNHNY, CDR2 SVGAGI (reference sequence). V gave up 8 bases and J gave up 1 base, with 17 bases separating them. The CDR3 DNA is TGTGCCAGCCGTCGGGTCGGGGGACGTAACTATGGCTACACCTTC. The encoded protein is CASRRVGGRNYGYTF.